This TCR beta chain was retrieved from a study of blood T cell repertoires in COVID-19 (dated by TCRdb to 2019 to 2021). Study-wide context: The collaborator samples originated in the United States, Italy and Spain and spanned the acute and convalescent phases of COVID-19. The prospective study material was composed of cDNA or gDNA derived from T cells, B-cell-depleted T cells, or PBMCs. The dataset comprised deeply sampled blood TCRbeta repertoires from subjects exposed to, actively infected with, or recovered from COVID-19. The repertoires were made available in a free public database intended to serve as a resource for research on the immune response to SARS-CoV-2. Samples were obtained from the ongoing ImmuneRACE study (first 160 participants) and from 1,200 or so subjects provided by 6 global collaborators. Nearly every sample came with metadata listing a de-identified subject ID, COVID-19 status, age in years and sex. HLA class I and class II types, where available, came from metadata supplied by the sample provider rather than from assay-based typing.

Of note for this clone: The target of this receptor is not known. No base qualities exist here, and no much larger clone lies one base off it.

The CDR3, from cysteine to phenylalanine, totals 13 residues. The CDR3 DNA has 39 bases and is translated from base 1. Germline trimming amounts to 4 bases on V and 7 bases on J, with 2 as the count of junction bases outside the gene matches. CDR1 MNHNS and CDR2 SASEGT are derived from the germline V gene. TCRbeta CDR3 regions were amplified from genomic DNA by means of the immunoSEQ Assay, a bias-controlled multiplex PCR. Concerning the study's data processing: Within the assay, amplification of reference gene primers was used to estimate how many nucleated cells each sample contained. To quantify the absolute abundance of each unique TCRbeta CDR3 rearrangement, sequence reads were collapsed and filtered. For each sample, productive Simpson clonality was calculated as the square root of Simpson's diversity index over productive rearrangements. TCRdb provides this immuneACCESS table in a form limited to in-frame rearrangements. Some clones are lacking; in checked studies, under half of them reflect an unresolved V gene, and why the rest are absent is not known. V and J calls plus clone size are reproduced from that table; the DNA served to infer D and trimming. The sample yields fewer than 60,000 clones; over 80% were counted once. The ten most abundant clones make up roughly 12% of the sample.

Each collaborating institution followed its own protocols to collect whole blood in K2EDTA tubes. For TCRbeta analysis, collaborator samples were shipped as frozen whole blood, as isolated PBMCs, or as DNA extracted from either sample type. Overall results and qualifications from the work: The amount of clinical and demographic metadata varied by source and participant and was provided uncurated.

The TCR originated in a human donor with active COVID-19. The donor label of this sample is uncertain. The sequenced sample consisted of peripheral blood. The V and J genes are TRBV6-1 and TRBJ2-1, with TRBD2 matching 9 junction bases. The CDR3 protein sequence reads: CASSGLAENEQFF. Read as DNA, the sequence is TGTGCCAGCAGTGGACTAGCGGAGAATGAGCAGTTCTTC.